The entry below describes one T cell receptor beta chain. What it binds is not known. The data derive from a study of cytotoxic CD8 clonotypes in ibrutinib-treated CLL. Turning to the study itself: There were roughly 12 relapsed/refractory patients and about 15 treatment-naive patients, and fewer than 18 were IGHV unmutated. Samples showed on average about 280,000 productive templates and about 100,000 productive rearrangements.

Study observations and caveats: Sustained-remission and progressing patients had different sampling times.

Library input was about 2 micrograms of DNA from cryopreserved PBMCs. Deletions cut 2 bases from V and 1 base from J, with 5 bases between. Germline CDR1 reads SGHRS; CDR2 reads YFSETQ. This CDR3 is 13 amino acids long. Produced via immunoSEQ multiplex PCR; TCRdb's table is partial and in-frame only. The sample has 100,000 to 150,000 clones; approximately 83% are singletons. The source was PBMCs, collected after 24 months of ibrutinib treatment. The source of this sequence is a human donor with chronic lymphocytic leukemia. The chain has TRBV5-1 and TRBJ2-3; D call uncertain. CDR3 sequence (DNA): TGCGCCAGCAGCTTCGACGGCACAGATACGCAGTATTTT. It translates to CASSFDGTDTQYF.